A selection of T cell receptor beta chains follows, all from one sample in a study of T cells after yellow fever vaccination. TCRdb analysed the 5' RACE reads with MiXCR anew, one entry per CDR3 protein. The table has 340,000 or so distinct CDR3 sequences, 12% seen once; the top ten hold 3.2%. The material was CD4+ T cells sorted from PBMCs, obtained 15 days after the yellow fever booster vaccination. The receptor source for this set is a man between 18 and 29 years old who received the YFV17D yellow fever vaccine. Both conserved end residues are part of each CDR3. The order of the fields is V gene, clone size, D gene, J gene, CDR3 protein, CDR3 DNA. D genes are given only for firm matches. A clone size is listed for some rows: how often the clone was seen (once, few, many), or a class if it is expanded.

TRBV7-2	-	-	TRBJ2-3	CASSLEAVYTDTQYF	TGTGCCAGCAGCTTAGAGGCGGTCTACACAGATACGCAGTATTTT
TRBV5-1	-	-	TRBJ2-1	CASSLDTSSNEQFF	TGCGCCAGCAGCTTGGACACCAGTTCGAATGAGCAGTTCTTC
TRBV7-2	few	-	TRBJ2-5	CASSTGTSQETQYF	TGTGCCAGCAGCACCGGGACCTCCCAAGAGACCCAGTACTTC
TRBV20-1	-	-	TRBJ2-5	CSAPSQDGETQYF	TGCAGTGCTCCAAGTCAGGATGGGGAGACCCAGTACTTC
TRBV28	many	-	TRBJ2-2	CASSLKLLRRGSNTGELFF	TGTGCCAGCAGTCTGAAACTGCTCAGACGGGGCTCGAACACCGGGGAGCTGTTTTTT
TRBV18	few	TRBD1	TRBJ2-5	CASSPNRGETQYF	TGTGCCAGCTCACCCAACAGGGGAGAGACCCAGTACTTC
TRBV7-2	-	TRBD2	TRBJ2-5	CASSLAVAGAQETQYF	TGTGCCAGCAGCTTAGCGGTAGCGGGGGCCCAAGAGACCCAGTACTTC
TRBV5-1	few	-	TRBJ2-7	CASSSQRGAAYEQYF	TGCGCCAGCAGCTCCCAGAGGGGGGCCGCCTACGAGCAGTACTTC
TRBV7-9	-	-	TRBJ1-6	CASSPTDSPLHF	TGTGCCAGCAGCCCCACAGATTCACCCCTCCACTTT
TRBV12-3/TRBV12-4	few	TRBD1	TRBJ1-5	CASSLRRPGTGGYQPQHF	TGTGCCAGCAGTTTAAGAAGGCCAGGGACAGGGGGCTATCAGCCCCAGCATTTT
TRBV6-5	-	-	TRBJ2-5	CASSYSHAQYF	TGTGCCAGCAGTTACTCCCACGCCCAGTACTTC
TRBV24-1	few	-	TRBJ2-2	CATSNTGELFF	TGTGCCACCAGTAATACCGGGGAGCTGTTTTTT
TRBV28	-	-	TRBJ2-1	CASSDWALIDEQFF	TGTGCCAGCAGTGATTGGGCGTTAATAGATGAGCAGTTCTTC
TRBV7-2	-	TRBD1	TRBJ1-2	CASSFRGAGAHGYTF	TGTGCCAGCAGCTTCAGGGGGGCGGGGGCCCATGGCTACACCTTC
TRBV12-3/TRBV12-4	-	-	TRBJ2-3	CASSPKQGTDTQYF	TGTGCCAGCAGCCCCAAACAGGGCACAGATACGCAGTATTTT
TRBV6-2/TRBV6-3	few	-	TRBJ1-2	CASSYTYGYTF	TGTGCCAGCAGTTACACCTATGGCTACACCTTC
TRBV20-1	few	TRBD1	TRBJ1-2	CSARDRGQANYGYTF	TGCAGTGCTAGAGATCGAGGACAGGCTAACTATGGCTACACCTTC
TRBV29-1	-	-	TRBJ2-1	CSVGDSAYNEQFF	TGCAGCGTTGGGGATAGCGCCTACAATGAGCAGTTCTTC
TRBV10-3	-	-	TRBJ2-7	CAISESSQGGEQYF	TGTGCCATCAGTGAGTCGAGCCAGGGTGGCGAGCAGTACTTC
TRBV20-1	few	TRBD2	TRBJ2-7	CSAYPGTSGDEQYF	TGCAGTGCGTACCCCGGGACTAGCGGGGACGAGCAGTACTTC
TRBV11-2	-	-	TRBJ2-7	CASKPGAGAYEQYF	TGTGCCAGCAAGCCTGGGGCTGGGGCCTACGAGCAGTACTTC
TRBV6-1	few	-	TRBJ1-1	CASRPMSSTEAFF	TGTGCCAGCAGACCCATGTCGAGCACTGAAGCTTTCTTT
TRBV5-4	-	-	TRBJ2-6	CASSVDRFSGANVLTF	TGTGCCAGCAGCGTTGACAGGTTCTCTGGGGCCAACGTCCTGACTTTC
TRBV4-1	-	TRBD1	TRBJ2-5	CASSHRQGETQYF	TGCGCCAGCAGCCACCGACAGGGAGAGACCCAGTACTTC
TRBV18	few	TRBD1	TRBJ2-7	CASSPGAGGSEQYF	TGTGCCAGCTCACCAGGGGCAGGGGGTTCCGAGCAGTACTTC
TRBV18	-	TRBD1	TRBJ1-6	CASSKQGSSYNSPLHF	TGTGCCAGCTCAAAACAGGGGAGCTCCTATAATTCACCCCTCCACTTT
TRBV12-3/TRBV12-4	-	TRBD1	TRBJ1-5	CASRTGALNQPQHF	TGTGCCAGCAGAACAGGGGCCCTCAATCAGCCCCAGCATTTT
TRBV4-3	-	-	TRBJ2-7	CASSLYATDTYEQYF	TGCGCCAGCAGTCTATATGCAACGGATACCTACGAGCAGTACTTC
TRBV5-4	-	TRBD1	TRBJ2-1	CASSQGGYEQFF	TGTGCCAGCAGTCAAGGGGGCTATGAGCAGTTCTTC
TRBV10-3	-	-	TRBJ2-3	CAASPSTDTQYF	TGTGCCGCCTCCCCTAGCACAGATACGCAGTATTTT
TRBV7-2	-	TRBD1	TRBJ2-2	CASSLNARGPGELFF	TGTGCCAGCAGCTTAAACGCCAGGGGGCCCGGGGAGCTGTTTTTT
TRBV2	few	TRBD2	TRBJ2-1	CASAGGAFNEQFF	TGTGCCAGCGCGGGGGGGGCTTTCAATGAGCAGTTCTTC
TRBV11-2	few	TRBD2	TRBJ2-5	CASSRAGVKETQYF	TGTGCCAGCAGCCGAGCGGGGGTTAAGGAGACCCAGTACTTC
TRBV28	-	-	TRBJ1-1	CASAGVGTEAFF	TGTGCCAGCGCAGGGGTTGGCACTGAAGCTTTCTTT
TRBV4-1	-	TRBD2	TRBJ2-2	CASSQDGRGTGELFF	TGCGCCAGCAGCCAAGATGGGCGGGGGACCGGGGAGCTGTTTTTT
TRBV7-9	few	TRBD1	TRBJ1-2	CASSPSGQHYGYTF	TGTGCCAGCAGCCCCTCGGGACAGCACTATGGCTACACCTTC
TRBV6-2/TRBV6-3	-	-	TRBJ2-3	CASTPWYSSTDTQYF	TGTGCCAGCACCCCCTGGTACTCTAGCACAGATACGCAGTATTTT
TRBV20-1	few	TRBD1	TRBJ1-5	CSAPRQGYSNQPQHF	TGCAGTGCTCCCAGACAGGGCTATAGCAATCAGCCCCAGCATTTT
TRBV18	-	TRBD1	TRBJ2-3	CASSPRNRGREDTQYF	TGTGCCAGCTCCCCACGGAACAGGGGGCGGGAAGATACGCAGTATTTT
TRBV6-6	-	-	TRBJ1-2	CASRRTESNYTF	TGTGCCAGCAGGCGGACCGAATCAAACTACACCTTC
TRBV10-3	many	-	TRBJ2-5	CAISDPPTGENQETQYF	TGTGCCATCAGTGACCCCCCTACCGGGGAAAACCAAGAGACCCAGTACTTC
TRBV12-3/TRBV12-4	-	-	TRBJ1-2	CASSLPGVGGYTF	TGTGCCAGCAGTCTTCCAGGGGTTGGAGGCTACACCTTC
TRBV7-9	many	TRBD2	TRBJ2-1	CASSLMAGGHNEQFF	TGTGCCAGCAGCTTAATGGCGGGGGGGCACAATGAGCAGTTCTTC
TRBV27	-	TRBD2	TRBJ2-3	CASSPLAGGPGTQYF	TGTGCCAGCAGTCCCCTAGCGGGGGGGCCGGGTACGCAGTATTTT
TRBV7-2	few	-	TRBJ2-3	CASSFVRFGTDTQYF	TGTGCCAGCAGCTTCGTCAGGTTCGGCACAGATACGCAGTATTTT
TRBV6-5	many	-	TRBJ1-1	CASSRTQVNTEAFF	TGTGCCAGCAGTCGGACACAGGTAAACACTGAAGCTTTCTTT
TRBV4-2	few	TRBD1	TRBJ2-1	CASSQPGQGYNEQFF	TGTGCCAGCAGCCAACCGGGACAGGGATACAATGAGCAGTTCTTC
TRBV18	-	TRBD1	TRBJ1-2	CASSPRDRNGYTF	TGTGCCAGCTCACCACGGGACAGAAATGGCTACACCTTC
TRBV20-1	-	-	TRBJ2-7	CSAPLRYEQYF	TGCAGTGCGCCATTACGTTACGAGCAGTACTTC